One and the same sample provided the 28 T cell receptor beta chains below, sequenced in a study of blood T cell repertoires in COVID-19. TCRdb keeps only in-frame clones here, not all; method: immunoSEQ multiplex PCR. This sample yields 200,000 to 250,000 clones, of which just under 90% are seen a single time; less than 3.5% belongs to the top ten. Sequenced: peripheral blood. The receptor source for this set is a man between 25 and 39 years old with COVID-19, enrolled during active disease.

The V and J genes are TRBV30 and TRBJ1-5; no firm D call. The CDR3 length is 13 residues. Trimming took 3 bases from V and 3 from J, leaving 9 bases between them. Germline CDR1 GTSNPN, CDR2 SVGIG (reference sequence). The CDR3 nucleotides read TGTGCCTGGAGGAACGGTTTCAATCAGCCCCAGCATTTT. This gives the protein CAWRNGFNQPQHF.

This chain uses TRBV2 with TRBJ2-5, with a tentative D call TRBD2 (5 bases). V lost 4 bases and J lost 7, with 10 bases in between. The CDR3 is 12 amino acids. CDR1 is SNHLY, CDR2 FYNNEI, per germline. CDR3 sequence: CASSGNGGTQYF. The CDR3 nucleotides are TGTGCCAGCAGTGGAAATGGAGGGACCCAGTACTTC.

The gene calls are TRBV7-2 and TRBJ2-3, with unresolved D. Trimming left V 2 bases short and J 2 bases short, with 17 bases between. This CDR3 contains 17 residues. Per the germline V gene, CDR1 is SGHTA and CDR2 is FQGNSA. CDR3 DNA: TGTGCCAGCAGCTTATTAATTTCACAGTCATCCACAGATACGCAGTATTTT. It specifies CASSLLISQSSTDTQYF.

V is TRBV5-4 and J is TRBJ2-7; 14 positions match TRBD2. The CDR3 is 17 amino acids. V shed 0 bases and J 0 bases; nucleotides not matched to a gene: 2. Germline CDR1 reads SGHNT; CDR2 reads YYREEE (reference sequence). The DNA of the CDR3 is TGTGCCAGCAGCTTGGTGGGACTAGCGGGGGCCTCCTACGAGCAGTACTTC. It is translated as CASSLVGLAGASYEQYF.

The chain links TRBV28 to TRBJ1-2; 8 nucleotides agree with TRBD1. The CDR3 covers 15 residues. V shed 3 bases and J 1 base; nucleotides not matched to a gene: 4. Germline CDR1 is MDHEN and CDR2 is SYDVKM. The CDR3 loop reads CASSLQGAINYGYTF. The DNA for the CDR3 is TGTGCCAGCAGTTTGCAGGGGGCGATTAACTATGGCTACACCTTC.

The rearrangement uses TRBV28 and TRBJ1-3; D might be TRBD1 (5 bases). The V end was cut by 7 bases, the J end by 1 base, with 17 bases between. The V gene's germline CDR1 is MDHEN and CDR2 SYDVKM. There are 16 residues in the CDR3. This chain's CDR3 is CASTSGGARSGNTIYF. The CDR3, as DNA: TGTGCCAGCACCTCCGGAGGGGCTAGATCTGGAAACACCATATATTTT.

The rearrangement links TRBV5-1 to TRBJ2-1; D gene uncertain. This CDR3 contains 15 residues. Germline CDR1 reads SGHRS; CDR2 reads YFSETQ. V lost 0 bases, J lost 2 bases, and 9 bases lay in between. The CDR3 DNA follows: TGCGCCAGCAGCTTGGCCTATAGTCCCTACAATGAGCAGTTCTTC. It translates to CASSLAYSPYNEQFF.

The chain combines TRBV3-1 (or the pseudogene TRBV3-2) with TRBJ2-2; 10 positions match TRBD2. This CDR3 region has 17 residues. After removal of 2 bases from V and 5 bases from J, the junction contained 8 bases not matched to a gene. Looked up from germline, CDR1 is LGHDT and CDR2 is YNNKEL (reference sequence). CDR3 sequence reads: CASSQLTSGKRTGELFF. The CDR3 DNA follows: TGTGCCAGCAGCCAACTTACTAGCGGGAAAAGGACCGGGGAGCTGTTTTTT.

The chain links TRBV7-8 to TRBJ2-1; weak D call: TRBD2 (6 bases). Germline CDR1 SGHVS, CDR2 FQNEAQ. The CDR3 is 13 residues long. V lost 5 bases and J lost 9, with 14 bases in between. CDR3 loop: CASSRLVGVEQFF. The CDR3 DNA follows: TGTGCCAGCAGCCGACTAGTTGGAGTTGAGCAGTTCTTC.

The chain recombines TRBV4-3 with TRBJ1-1, with 7 nucleotides matching TRBD1. Germline assignment: CDR1 LGHNA and CDR2 YSLEER. The CDR3 contains 15 residues. Trimming removed 2 bases from V and 5 bases from J; junction bases left unmatched: 8. CDR3: CASSQRPGQRTEAFF. The CDR3 DNA reads TGCGCCAGCAGCCAAAGACCGGGACAGAGGACTGAAGCTTTCTTT.

This chain connects TRBV28 to TRBJ1-5; 9 bases are shared with TRBD1. The V gene's germline CDR1 is MDHEN and CDR2 SYDVKM. The CDR3 length is 15 residues. The V and J ends lost 6 bases and 5 bases, in that order; junction bases with no gene match: 8. CDR3 region: CASRPRTGVHQPQHF. In DNA form, the CDR3 reads TGTGCCAGCAGACCCCGGACAGGGGTTCATCAGCCCCAGCATTTT.

The chain employs TRBV28 and TRBJ2-7, with a tentative D call TRBD2 (5 bases). V lost 2 bases and J 3 bases, leaving 14 bases between the germline ends. CDR3 size: 15 residues. Germline V gene lookup returns CDR1 MDHEN and CDR2 SYDVKM. In DNA, the CDR3 is TGTGCCAGCAGTTTAATGTCCGCCAGCGGCTACGAGCAGTACTTC. This encodes CASSLMSASGYEQYF.

This clone has only one observation. The V call is TRBV28, the J call TRBJ1-2; TRBD1 agrees at 7 bases. Germline lookup yields CDR1 MDHEN and CDR2 SYDVKM. V lost 7 bases to trimming and J lost 5 bases; unmatched junction nucleotides: 13. CDR3 length: 15 amino acids. The CDR3 sequence: CASKDLSRGRYGYTF. The CDR3 DNA follows: TGTGCCAGCAAAGACTTATCGAGGGGGCGGTATGGCTACACCTTC.

The rearrangement joins TRBV6-6 to TRBJ1-1, with 9 bases that match TRBD1. In germline, CDR1 is MNHNY, CDR2 SVGAGI (reference sequence). After removal of 6 bases from V and 3 bases from J, the junction contained 8 bases not matched to a gene. The CDR3 runs to 15 residues. CDR3 protein: CASRNLGQGDTEAFF. CDR3 nucleotides: TGTGCCAGCAGGAACCTGGGACAGGGAGACACTGAAGCTTTCTTT.

The chain has TRBV28 and TRBJ2-7; 10 nucleotides agree with TRBD1. The junction had 30 bases not matched to a gene; V was cut back by 3 bases and J by 4 bases. Germline values: CDR1 MDHEN, CDR2 SYDVKM. The CDR3 is 23 residues long. CDR3 amino acids: CASSLTGQGIRASWGHITYEQYF. In DNA form, the CDR3 reads TGTGCCAGCAGTTTGACGGGACAGGGGATTAGGGCTAGCTGGGGGCATATTACATACGAGCAGTACTTC. Filled out from reference TRBV28 and TRBJ2-7, the complete variable domain reads DVKVTQSSRYLVKRTGEKVFLECVQDMDHENMFWYRQDPGLGLRLIYFSYDVKMKEKGDIPEGYSVSREKKERFSLILESASTNQTSMYLCASSLTGQGIRASWGHITYEQYFGPGTRLTVT.

This sequence joins TRBV15 and TRBJ1-1; no reliable D call. Germline V gene data show CDR1 as LNHNV and CDR2 as YYDKDF (reference sequence). There are 11 residues in the CDR3. Trimming shortened V by 6 bases and J by 1 base, and 3 bases separated the two germline ends. CDR3 nucleotides: TGTGCCACCAGTCAGAACACTGAAGCTTTCTTT. This gives the protein CATSQNTEAFF.

The table lists this clone with many counts. The CDR3 loop is CASSFHRGLLGVAGANVLTF. The CDR3 DNA follows: TGTGCCAGCAGCTTTCACCGAGGGCTACTCGGAGTTGCTGGGGCCAACGTCCTGACTTTC. The chain couples TRBV7-8 to TRBJ2-6; TRBD2 is a possible D gene (5 bases). Between the trimmed V and J ends, which lost 3 bases and 2 bases, there was a span of 23 bases. Germline V lookup: CDR1 SGHVS, CDR2 FQNEAQ. This CDR3 has 20 residues.

CDR3: CASSRDSVVSPLHF. The CDR3 bases are TGTGCCAGCTCTCGGGACAGCGTCGTGTCACCCCTCCACTTT. The rearrangement uses TRBV18 and TRBJ1-6; TRBD1 agrees at 7 bases. Trimming at V came to 6 bases and at J to 10 bases, leaving 9 bases not matched to a gene. Germline loops: CDR1 KGHSH, CDR2 LQKENI. The CDR3 loop spans 14 amino acids. Based on the CDR3 plus reference TRBV18 and TRBJ1-6, the full variable domain is NAGVMQNPRHLVRRRGQEARLRCSPMKGHSHVYWYRQLPEEGLKFMVYLQKENIIDESGMPKERFSAEFPKEGPSILRIQQVVRGDSAAYFCASSRDSVVSPLHFGNGTRLTVT.

The V and J genes are TRBV4-3 and TRBJ1-2; 10 bases map to TRBD1. This CDR3 has 16 amino acids. Per the germline V gene, CDR1 is LGHNA and CDR2 is YSLEER. Trimming cost V 0 bases and J 7 bases; bases outside gene matches: 8. CDR3 residues: CASSQDLGQGYFGYTF. The DNA of the CDR3 is TGCGCCAGCAGCCAAGATCTGGGACAGGGGTATTTTGGCTACACCTTC.

The chain uses TRBV4-3 and TRBJ2-7; TRBD1 might be the D (6 bases). The CDR3 spans 13 residues. V was clipped by 1 base and J by 7 bases, with 11 bases between them. Germline-derived CDR1 and CDR2 are LGHNA and YSLEER. The CDR3 region is CASSQVWGREQYF. The CDR3 nucleotides read TGCGCCAGCAGCCAAGTTTGGGGGCGAGAGCAGTACTTC.

The gene calls are TRBV12-5 and TRBJ1-1, with TRBD1 matching 7 bases. Per the germline V gene, CDR1 is LGHNT and CDR2 is FRNRAP. This CDR3 has 16 residues. V dropped 2 bases and J dropped 5; count of bases not matched to a gene: 11. The CDR3 DNA reads TGTGCTAGTGGTTTGTCTCCGGGACAGACGAAAACTGAAGCTTTCTTT. Its translation is CASGLSPGQTKTEAFF. Filled out from reference TRBV12-5 and TRBJ1-1, the complete variable domain reads DARVTQTPRHKVTEMGQEVTMRCQPILGHNTVFWYRQTMMQGLELLAYFRNRAPLDDSGMPKDRFSAEMPDATLATLKIQPSEPRDSAVYFCASGLSPGQTKTEAFFGQGTRLTVV.

This clone was recorded once. This chain connects TRBV4-3 to TRBJ1-4; 10 nucleotides align to TRBD1. CDR1 and CDR2 from the germline V gene are LGHNA and YSLEER. Losses at the gene ends were 1 base for V and 6 bases for J; bases not matched to a gene: 5. CDR3 length: 16 amino acids. The CDR3 loop reads CASSQGEGTGDEKLFF. The CDR3 DNA follows: TGCGCCAGCAGCCAAGGGGAGGGGACAGGGGATGAAAAACTGTTTTTT.

V and J are TRBV11-2 and TRBJ2-2, with D possibly matching TRBD1 (6 bases). V was clipped by 5 bases and J by 6 bases, with 16 bases between them. The CDR3 consists of 15 residues. CDR1 is SGHAT and CDR2 is FQNNGV in the germline V gene. Written as DNA, the CDR3 is TGTGCCAGCAGCACAATCTCACAGGGCTCCGGGGAGCTGTTTTTT. Translated: CASSTISQGSGELFF. Together with reference TRBV11-2 and TRBJ2-2, the CDR3 gives the full variable domain: EAGVAQSPRYKIIEKRQSVAFWCNPISGHATLYWYQQILGQGPKLLIQFQNNGVVDDSQLPKDRFSAERLKGVDSTLKIQPAKLEDSAVYLCASSTISQGSGELFFGEGSRLTVL.

The chain uses TRBV6-6 and TRBJ1-2; no clear D gene. Trimming shortened V by 2 bases and J by 4 bases, and 8 bases separated the two germline ends. Germline V gene sequence: CDR1 MNHNY, CDR2 SVGAGI (reference sequence). The CDR3 runs 13 residues. The CDR3 DNA sequence: TGTGCCAGCAGTTACACGGGATCCTATGGCTACACCTTC. Residues: CASSYTGSYGYTF.

The rearrangement joins TRBV29-1 to TRBJ1-2, with a possible D match to TRBD1 (6 bases). Germline CDR1 reads SQVTM; CDR2 reads ANQGSEA. The CDR3 consists of 12 residues. The CDR3 here is CIGGGGNYGYTF. The CDR3 DNA reads TGCATCGGGGGAGGGGGTAACTATGGCTACACCTTC.

The chain has TRBV27 and TRBJ1-2; the match to TRBD1 covers 10 bases. The CDR3 runs to 14 residues. Trimming cost V 5 bases and J 3 bases; bases outside gene matches: 3. CDR1 and CDR2 (germline): MNHEY, SMNVEV (reference sequence). Written as DNA, the CDR3 is TGTGCCAGCAGTGCCGGGACAGGGGACTATGGCTACACCTTC. It specifies CASSAGTGDYGYTF.

This clone was observed a handful of times. The J gene is TRBJ1-2, the V gene TRBV28, with D tentatively TRBD1 (6 bases). Germline V CDR1 and CDR2: MDHEN, SYDVKM. CDR3 length: 15 amino acids. V lost 3 bases to trimming and J lost 4 bases, with 15 bases between them. In DNA, the CDR3 is TGTGCCAGCAGTTTTCTTGGAGGGGGGGCCTATGGCTACACCTTC. Translating gives CASSFLGGGAYGYTF.

This clone was observed a single time. CDR3 protein: CASSYSRQLYGYTF. The DNA of the CDR3 is TGTGCCAGCAGTTATTCCAGACAGCTCTATGGCTACACCTTC. The V call is TRBV6-5, the J call TRBJ1-2; a possible D gene is TRBD1 (5 bases). Germline CDR1 reads MNHEY; CDR2 reads SVGAGI. V dropped 3 bases and J dropped 4 bases, with 12 bases sitting between them. The CDR3 extends over 14 amino acids.